These T cell receptor beta chains were read from a single sample in a study of T cells after yellow fever vaccination. TCRdb fed the 5' RACE reads into MiXCR, producing one record per CDR3 protein. The data contain some 340,000 distinct CDR3 sequences, roughly 4.3% of them singletons. Sequenced here: PBMCs, sampled 5 days after the yellow fever booster vaccination. Receptor source: a man younger than 30 who received the YFV17D yellow fever vaccine. Each CDR3 is given with its conserved first and last residue. A D gene is named only where the DNA matches it firmly. Rows may omit the clone size; those that give it use once, few, many or a size class.

d_call	v_call	clone_size	j_call	cdr3_nt	cdr3_aa
TRBD1	TRBV2	many	TRBJ2-1	TGTGCCAGCACCTTGGGACAGGGGGCCTACAATGAGCAGTTCTTC	CASTLGQGAYNEQFF
.	TRBV7-2	.	TRBJ1-2	TGTGCCAGCAGCCCAAACCCAGGGGTGGGATATGGCTACACCTTC	CASSPNPGVGYGYTF
TRBD2	TRBV11-2	many	TRBJ2-5	TGTGCCAGCAGCTTAGCACTAGCGGGGAAGGCGCAAGAGACCCAGTACTTC	CASSLALAGKAQETQYF
.	TRBV9	few	TRBJ1-1	TGTGCCAGCAGCCCCGTGGACGGGAACACTGAAGCTTTCTTT	CASSPVDGNTEAFF
TRBD1	TRBV5-5	many	TRBJ2-2	TGTGCCAGCAGGGGCCCGGGACAGGGAACAGCCGGGGAGCTGTTTTTT	CASRGPGQGTAGELFF
TRBD1	TRBV5-1	.	TRBJ1-1	TGCGCCAAATCCGAGGGGGCGTCCTTCTCACGGGACACTGAAGCTTTCTTT	CAKSEGASFSRDTEAFF
.	TRBV5-1	many	TRBJ2-1	TGCGCCAGCAGCGCACAGAGGAATGAGCAGTTCTTC	CASSAQRNEQFF
.	TRBV5-5	many	TRBJ1-6	TGTGCCAGCAGCTTGGGGTCTTTCTCACCCCTCCACTTT	CASSLGSFSPLHF
TRBD2	TRBV20-1	.	TRBJ2-3	TGCAGTGCTAGGACTAGCCAGATCGGAGATACGCAGTATTTT	CSARTSQIGDTQYF
.	TRBV5-6	many	TRBJ1-2	TGTGCCAGCAGCTTAGGTTGGAGGAGCTATGGCTACACCTTC	CASSLGWRSYGYTF
TRBD2	TRBV20-1	few	TRBJ2-5	TGCAGTGCTAGCCTGACTAGCGGAAAAGAGACCCAGTACTTC	CSASLTSGKETQYF
TRBD1	TRBV5-1	.	TRBJ1-1	TGCGCCAGCAGCCCGGTAGGCGCAGGGGGGAACACTGAAGCTTTCTTT	CASSPVGAGGNTEAFF
.	TRBV7-9	many	TRBJ2-3	TGTGCCAGCAGCTTAGCTGCAGCAGATACGCAGTATTTT	CASSLAAADTQYF
TRBD1	TRBV6-5	few	TRBJ2-7	TGTGCCAGCAGTTATAGGGGGCTTGGGTACGAGCAGTACTTC	CASSYRGLGYEQYF
TRBD1	TRBV24-1	.	TRBJ2-1	TGTGCCACCAGTGATTGGACAGGGGGTCTCAATGAGCAGTTCTTC	CATSDWTGGLNEQFF
.	TRBV12-3/TRBV12-4	.	TRBJ2-5	TGTGCCAGCAGTAGCTATAACAGGGTTCGAGAGACCCAGCACTTC	CASSSYNRVRETQHF
.	TRBV4-1	few	TRBJ2-3	TGCGCCAGCAGCCAAGTAGGCCTTACTAACACAGATACGCAGTATTTT	CASSQVGLTNTDTQYF
TRBD1	TRBV5-4	many	TRBJ1-1	TGTGCCAGCAGTCGGCCGGGACAGGGGGCGCAGGGCACTGAAGCTTTCTTT	CASSRPGQGAQGTEAFF
.	TRBV29-1	.	TRBJ2-3	TGCAGCGCTGATCGAAATACGCAGTATTTT	CSADRNTQYF
TRBD2	TRBV7-6	many	TRBJ2-3	TGTGCCAGCAGCTTAGCGCGGGGAGCGGGGGGACCAGATACGCAGTATTTT	CASSLARGAGGPDTQYF
.	TRBV20-1	many	TRBJ2-3	TGCAGTGCTATCCGGCCGGGGGCCTCAGATACGCAGTATTTT	CSAIRPGASDTQYF
.	TRBV4-2	.	TRBJ1-2	TGTGCCAGCAGCCAAGATTGGGCCGACAGTAACTATGGCTACACCTTC	CASSQDWADSNYGYTF
TRBD1	TRBV4-1	.	TRBJ1-2	TGCGCCAGCAGCCTAGGGACAGTAGGTAACTATGGCTACACCTTC	CASSLGTVGNYGYTF
.	TRBV7-8	many	TRBJ2-1	TGTGCCAGCAGCTTAATAGGGGCCGATAGTGAGCAGTTCTTC	CASSLIGADSEQFF
TRBD1	TRBV7-2	many	TRBJ1-4	TGTGCCAGCAGCCCATGGACAGGGATTGACGAAAAACTGTTTTTT	CASSPWTGIDEKLFF
.	TRBV5-4	few	TRBJ2-2	TGTGCCAGCAGCTCTCAACTGGGCGGGGAGCTGTTTTTT	CASSSQLGGELFF
.	TRBV5-6	.	TRBJ2-7	TGTGCCAGCAGCTTGATCATGACAGCCTACGAGCAGTACTTC	CASSLIMTAYEQYF
TRBD1	TRBV5-5	many	TRBJ2-3	TGTGCCAGCAGCTTGGCCTGGGACAGGGAGGCAGATACGCAGTATTTT	CASSLAWDREADTQYF
.	TRBV5-5	many	TRBJ1-1	TGTGCCAGCAGCCTGGACGCGGGCACTGAAGCTTTCTTT	CASSLDAGTEAFF
.	TRBV24-1	few	TRBJ2-3	TGTGCCACCAGTGACCCAACAGACAGGTTAGGGCTCACAGATACGCAGTATTTT	CATSDPTDRLGLTDTQYF
.	TRBV5-1	many	TRBJ1-1	TGCGCCAGCAGCTTGCGTGGACATGCTGAAGCTTTCTTT	CASSLRGHAEAFF
TRBD2	TRBV18	.	TRBJ2-5	TGTGCCAGCTCACCACGTCCGGGGGGTAAAGAGACCCAGTACTTC	CASSPRPGGKETQYF
.	TRBV28	many	TRBJ1-4	TGTGCCAGCAGCACGGGGGCCCAAAAACTGTTTTTT	CASSTGAQKLFF
TRBD1	TRBV4-3	many	TRBJ1-6	TGCGCCAGCAGCCTAGCAGGGGGTAATTCACCCCTCCACTTT	CASSLAGGNSPLHF
TRBD2	TRBV7-2	.	TRBJ2-7	TGTGCCAGCAGCTTAGTTCCGGGGGGGCCCTACGAGCAGTACTTC	CASSLVPGGPYEQYF
.	TRBV5-6	few	TRBJ1-1	TGTGCCAGCAGCTTGACGGAGTACACTGAAGCTTTCTTT	CASSLTEYTEAFF
.	TRBV5-1	many	TRBJ2-3	TGCGCCAGCGGCAGGGGAGATACGCAGTATTTT	CASGRGDTQYF
TRBD1	TRBV7-8	few	TRBJ2-4	TGTGCCAGCAGCTTAGGGAGGTTAGGACAGGGAGTGTCCAAAAACATTCAGTACTTC	CASSLGRLGQGVSKNIQYF
.	TRBV5-6	few	TRBJ2-1	TGTGCCAGCAGCTGGACAGCTGAGCAGTTCTTC	CASSWTAEQFF
TRBD1	TRBV7-9	few	TRBJ2-7	TGTGCCAGCAGCTCGCCGGGACAGGGACGCGAGCAGTACTTC	CASSSPGQGREQYF